The 29 T cell receptor beta chains in this list originate from one sample, sequenced in a study of cytomegalovirus exposure and HLA in healthy donors. PCR was performed using 60 Vbeta and 13 Jbeta primers. The assay was immunoSEQ multiplex PCR, and TCRdb's table has in-frame clones only and misses some. The sample carries around 210,000 clones, around 80% recorded once. The specimen was PBMCs. These receptor sequences come from a boy aged 10-17 years in good health and CMV-seronegative.

The chain couples TRBV10-1 to TRBJ2-2; 8 nucleotides line up with TRBD1. This CDR3 has 14 residues. Germline values: CDR1 WNHNN, CDR2 SYGVQD (reference sequence). Trimming at V came to 7 bases and at J to 4 bases, leaving 5 bases not matched to a gene. CDR3 sequence reads: CASKGQGGTGELFF. Written as DNA, the CDR3 is TGCGCCAGCAAAGGACAGGGTGGCACCGGGGAGCTGTTTTTT.

The chain carries TRBV13 and TRBJ1-2; 11 bases fit TRBD1. CDR1 and CDR2 from the germline V gene are PRHDT and FYEKMQ (reference sequence). V dropped 5 bases and J dropped 8; count of bases not matched to a gene: 10. The CDR3 is made up of 15 amino acids. CDR3 bases: TGTGCCAGCAGCGGGCGGACAGGGGGCGCGGGGGGCTACACCTTC. Translation gives CASSGRTGGAGGYTF.

This chain connects TRBV19 to TRBJ2-7; 11 bases fit TRBD1. V shed 1 base and J 2 bases; nucleotides not matched to a gene: 4. This CDR3 has 16 amino acids. In germline, CDR1 is LNHDA, CDR2 SQIVND (reference sequence). The CDR3 nucleotides read TGTGCCAGTAGTATAGGCGGGACAGGGGGGACCTACGAGCAGTACTTC. Its protein is CASSIGGTGGTYEQYF.

The chain links TRBV19 to TRBJ2-3; 7 bases are shared with TRBD1. Per the germline V gene, CDR1 is LNHDA and CDR2 is SQIVND (reference sequence). The J segment lost 5 bases and the V segment lost 2 bases, leaving 4 bases of the junction unmatched. There are 14 residues in the CDR3. CDR3 sequence reads: CASSIIDREDTQYF. In DNA form, the CDR3 reads TGTGCCAGTAGTATAATCGACAGGGAAGATACGCAGTATTTT.

The chain employs TRBV7-6 and TRBJ2-3; no clear D. CDR3 length: 13 residues. CDR1 is SGHVS and CDR2 is FNYEAQ in the germline V gene. Trimming cost V 5 bases and J 6 bases, with 12 bases left between them. The CDR3 nucleotides read TGTGCCAGCAGCCCCCTTAGAACGGATACGCAGTATTTT. It encodes CASSPLRTDTQYF.

The V and J genes are TRBV5-6 and TRBJ1-2; a possible D gene is TRBD1 (5 bases). CDR1 is SGHDT and CDR2 is YYEEEE in the germline V gene. The CDR3 runs 12 residues. Trimming left V 0 bases short and J 7 bases short, with 7 bases between. CDR3 bases: TGTGCCAGCAGCTTGGCTACAGGTGGCTACACCTTC. Its protein is CASSLATGGYTF.

This clone was seen a single time. The V call is TRBV29-1, the J call TRBJ2-3, with 7 positions matching TRBD1. Trimming removed 7 bases from V and 6 bases from J; junction bases left unmatched: 10. The germline V gene encodes CDR1 SQVTM and CDR2 ANQGSEA. CDR3 length equals 13 residues. CDR3 DNA sequence: TGCAGCGGCCGGGACAGTATTGTTGATACGCAGTATTTT. It specifies CSGRDSIVDTQYF.

V and J are TRBV10-1 and TRBJ2-5; 10 positions agree with TRBD2. The CDR3 has 14 amino acids. With V trimmed by 8 bases and J by 5 bases, 8 bases remained unmatched. Germline lookup yields CDR1 WNHNN and CDR2 SYGVQD (reference sequence). The CDR3 loop reads CASAGTSVGETQYF. CDR3 coding DNA: TGCGCCAGCGCCGGGACTAGCGTTGGCGAGACCCAGTACTTC.

The genes are TRBV4-1 and TRBJ1-5; 9 bases align to TRBD1. V lost 3 bases and J lost 7; bases outside the gene matches: 4. The germline CDR1 and CDR2 sequences are MGHRA and YSYEKL. The CDR3 is 14 residues long. For the CDR3, the DNA is TGCGCCAGCAGCCACCTGACAGGGGGGCAGCCCCAGCATTTT. Translating it yields CASSHLTGGQPQHF.

The rearrangement uses TRBV10-3 and TRBJ2-3; 7 bases align to TRBD1. Trimming removed 2 bases from V and 8 bases from J; junction bases left unmatched: 4. Germline loops: CDR1 ENHRY, CDR2 SYGVKD. The CDR3 runs 13 residues. This chain's CDR3 is CAISETGEGTQYF. DNA for the CDR3: TGTGCCATCAGTGAGACAGGGGAAGGTACGCAGTATTTT.

The rearrangement links TRBV11-3 to TRBJ1-1; D may be TRBD1 (6 bases). Trimming took off 1 base at V and 1 base at J, with 10 bases between the two ends. The CDR3 is 15 amino acids. The germline V gene has CDR1 SGHNT and CDR2 YENEEA. CDR3 nucleotide sequence: TGTGCCAGCAGCTTAGTTTGGGGGCGGAACACTGAAGCTTTCTTT. This encodes CASSLVWGRNTEAFF.

V gene TRBV5-1 combines with J gene TRBJ2-3, with a possible D match to TRBD1 (5 bases). The CDR3 loop spans 15 amino acids. V was cut by 4 bases and J by 0 bases, with 12 bases left in between. The V gene's germline CDR1 is SGHRS and CDR2 YFSETQ. The CDR3 is CASSPPGASTDTQYF. The DNA of the CDR3 is TGCGCCAGCAGCCCCCCTGGGGCGAGCACAGATACGCAGTATTTT.

The chain is built from TRBV6-6 and TRBJ1-5; TRBD1 matches at 9 bases. Germline CDR1 and CDR2: MNHNY and SVGAGI (reference sequence). Losses at the gene ends were 7 bases for V and 6 bases for J; bases not matched to a gene: 7. The CDR3 sequence is 14 residues long. The CDR3 coding sequence is TGTGCCAGCACCCCAGGGACAGGGCGTCAGCCCCAGCATTTT. It translates to CASTPGTGRQPQHF.

This chain joins TRBV2 and TRBJ2-7; D is perhaps TRBD2 (6 bases). The CDR3 contains 14 residues. The germline V gene encodes CDR1 SNHLY and CDR2 FYNNEI. Deletions cut 6 bases from V and 2 bases from J, with 14 bases between. This CDR3 reads CASREGPLTYEQYF. The CDR3 DNA follows: TGTGCCAGCAGGGAGGGCCCTTTGACCTACGAGCAGTACTTC.

The rearrangement uses TRBV27 and TRBJ2-1; no clear D gene. Germline CDR1 MNHEY, CDR2 SMNVEV (reference sequence). V shed 0 bases and J shed 5 bases, with 11 bases lying between them. The CDR3 runs to 15 residues. CDR3 in amino acids: CASSLSRLRDNEQFF. DNA for the CDR3: TGTGCCAGCAGTTTATCCCGTTTACGGGACAATGAGCAGTTCTTC.

V gene TRBV5-6 combines with J gene TRBJ2-3; no definite D call. V was clipped by 4 bases and J by 4 bases, with 13 bases between them. This CDR3 has 14 amino acids. Germline V gene data show CDR1 as SGHDT and CDR2 as YYEEEE. CDR3 residues: CASSPRSRPDTQYF. CDR3 nucleotide sequence: TGTGCCAGCAGCCCACGGTCGAGGCCAGATACGCAGTATTTT.

There are a few counts of this clone. The junction departs from the called germline gene at one end, perhaps through a read error. The gene calls are TRBV7-9 and TRBJ2-1; the match to TRBD1 covers 9 bases. This CDR3 comprises 17 residues. Germline V gene sequence: CDR1 SEHNR, CDR2 FQNEAQ (reference sequence). The CDR3 protein is CSSSSTTGTGNFAEQFF. The CDR3 region has the DNA TGTTCCAGCAGCTCGACTACCGGGACAGGGAACTTTGCTGAGCAGTTCTTC. Full variable domain (missing parts from reference TRBV7-9 and TRBJ2-1): DTGVSQNPRHKITKRGQNVTFRCDPISEHNRLYWYRQTLGQGPEFLTYFQNEAQLEKSRLLSDRFSAERPKGSFSTLEIQRTEQGDSAMYLCSSSSTTGTGNFAEQFFGPGTRLTVL.

The V and J genes are TRBV29-1 and TRBJ2-7, with D possibly being TRBD1 (6 bases). V was cut by 4 bases and J by 4 bases, with 14 bases left in between. The CDR3 sequence is 13 residues long. Germline CDR1 and CDR2: SQVTM and ANQGSEA. The CDR3 loop is CSVAVTGPYEQYF. The CDR3 bases are TGCAGCGTTGCGGTGACAGGACCGTACGAGCAGTACTTC.

This chain links TRBV19 with TRBJ1-2, with D possibly TRBD1 on 5 matching bases. V was cut by 6 bases and J by 7 bases, with 9 bases left in between. Germline CDR1 LNHDA, CDR2 SQIVND (reference sequence). There are 11 residues in the CDR3. CDR3 nucleotide sequence: TGTGCCAGTAGGCAGGGTGGTGGCTACACCTTC. Encoded protein: CASRQGGGYTF.

J is TRBJ1-2 and V is TRBV19, with 7 positions matching TRBD1. Germline CDR1 and CDR2: LNHDA and SQIVND (reference sequence). The CDR3 totals 13 residues. With 5 bases clipped from V and 8 bases from J, the junction kept 8 bases outside the gene matches. CDR3 region: CASSPDREVGYTF. CDR3 coding DNA: TGTGCCAGTAGTCCCGACAGGGAGGTAGGCTACACCTTC.

This chain connects TRBV6-5 to TRBJ2-1; D may be TRBD2 (5 bases). V dropped 2 bases and J dropped 4 bases, with 12 bases sitting between them. This CDR3 has 15 residues. Germline assignment: CDR1 MNHEY and CDR2 SVGAGI. For the CDR3, the DNA is TGTGCCAGCAGTTACCAAGCGGAGCCTTACAATGAGCAGTTCTTC. Its translation: CASSYQAEPYNEQFF.

This chain joins TRBV6-6 and TRBJ1-1; possibly TRBD1 for D (6 bases). Germline V gives CDR1 MNHNY, CDR2 SVGAGI (reference sequence). V was clipped by 6 bases and J by 1 base, with 9 bases between them. The CDR3 totals 13 residues. The CDR3 DNA is TGTGCCAGCAGACAACAGGGGAACACTGAAGCTTTCTTT. Translating gives CASRQQGNTEAFF.

The CDR3 sequence is CASSAGGPAYEQYF. CDR3 nucleotides: TGTGCCAGTAGCGCGGGAGGCCCAGCCTACGAGCAGTACTTC. The chain employs TRBV19 and TRBJ2-7; 8 bases align to TRBD2. CDR3 length: 14 amino acids. Trimming took 6 bases from V and 2 from J; bases not matched to a gene: 6. The germline V gene has CDR1 LNHDA and CDR2 SQIVND (reference sequence).

The chain uses TRBV11-2 and TRBJ1-6; TRBD1 agrees at 7 bases. The CDR3 covers 15 residues. Per germline, CDR1 SGHAT and CDR2 FQNNGV. After removal of 5 bases from V and 7 bases from J, the junction contained 8 bases not matched to a gene. The CDR3 reads CASSQQGSRNSPLHF. As DNA, the CDR3 is TGTGCCAGCAGCCAACAGGGGAGTAGGAATTCACCCCTCCACTTT.

The table lists this clone with a few counts. The rearrangement uses TRBV7-9 and TRBJ2-3; TRBD2 matches 10 bases. J gave up 1 base and V 5 bases, and 12 bases lay outside the gene matches. Germline CDR1 and CDR2: SEHNR and FQNEAQ (reference sequence). The CDR3 sequence is 18 residues long. The CDR3 sequence is CASSRTIVGTSGTDTQYF. As DNA, the CDR3 is TGTGCCAGCAGCCGAACAATAGTAGGGACTAGCGGCACAGATACGCAGTATTTT.

The gene calls are TRBV11-3 and TRBJ2-7; TRBD1 is a possible D gene (5 bases). Germline loops: CDR1 SGHNT, CDR2 YENEEA. The CDR3 spans 15 residues. The V and J ends lost 7 bases and 2 bases respectively, with 18 bases between them. The CDR3 DNA follows: TGTGCCAGCATCCAGGGTCTTAATAGGGCCTACGAGCAGTACTTC. Translating it yields CASIQGLNRAYEQYF.

This clone was recorded a few times. J is TRBJ2-5 and V is TRBV4-1, with 13 bases fitting TRBD2. V was pared by 2 bases and J by 2 bases, with 8 bases of the junction left unmatched. Germline CDR1 is MGHRA and CDR2 is YSYEKL. The CDR3 consists of 18 residues. The CDR3 DNA is TGCGCCAGCAGCCAACGAAAGGGACTAGCGGGGAATCAAGAGACCCAGTACTTC. Encoded protein: CASSQRKGLAGNQETQYF.

This chain connects TRBV30 to TRBJ2-3; D gene unclear. The CDR3 runs 14 residues. Trimming removed 2 bases from V and 3 bases from J, with 12 bases in between. Germline CDR1 reads GTSNPN; CDR2 reads SVGIG (reference sequence). The CDR3 spells CAWSPPPRTDTQYF. DNA of the CDR3: TGTGCCTGGAGTCCCCCCCCCAGAACAGATACGCAGTATTTT.

The chain is built from TRBV29-1 and TRBJ2-3, with D hard to call. Trimming removed 3 bases at V and 4 bases at J, with 11 bases between. The germline V gene has CDR1 SQVTM and CDR2 ANQGSEA. This CDR3 spans 13 amino acids. The DNA of the CDR3 is TGCAGCGTTGAGGAGTTCCTTGCAGATACGCAGTATTTT. Its translation is CSVEEFLADTQYF.